These 20 T cell receptor beta chains originate from one sample sequenced in a study of blood T cell repertoires in COVID-19. Only in-frame clones appear in the TCRdb table, and some are missing; sequencing was by immunoSEQ multiplex PCR. The sample has about 270,000 clones; approximately 81% are singletons. Material for sequencing was peripheral blood. Receptors were obtained from a woman aged 55 to 70 with active or convalescent COVID-19.

V gene TRBV7-2 combines with J gene TRBJ1-1; unclear D gene. V was shortened by 1 base and J by 4 bases, with 10 bases between the two germline ends. This CDR3 is built from 14 residues. CDR1 and CDR2 (germline): SGHTA, FQGNSA. CDR3 loop: CASSLVEGSTEAFF. The DNA for the CDR3 is TGTGCCAGCAGCTTAGTTGAGGGAAGCACTGAAGCTTTCTTT.

The DNA for the CDR3 is TGTGCCAGCAGCTTGGGCCTAGCGGGGGTTAAGAGGGGCACAGATACGCAGTATTTT. Its protein product is CASSLGLAGVKRGTDTQYF. The chain combines TRBV5-6 with TRBJ2-3, with 10 bases that match TRBD2. The CDR3 sequence is 19 residues long. Germline CDR1 and CDR2: SGHDT and YYEEEE. Trimming cost V 0 bases and J 1 base; bases outside gene matches: 11.

J is TRBJ1-2 and V is TRBV5-3; 10 nucleotides agree with TRBD1. TRBV5-3 carries the ORF label, with uncertain function. CDR3 length: 21 amino acids. The V segment lost 2 bases and the J segment 5 bases; nucleotides outside the gene matches: 24. The CDR3 DNA sequence: TGTGCCAGAAGCTTTTACCGGGACAGGGGACTCAGGGATACTACTAGGTATGGCTACACCTTC. As protein: CARSFYRDRGLRDTTRYGYTF.

The J gene is TRBJ1-3, the V gene TRBV18; 10 bases are shared with TRBD1. The CDR3 totals 18 residues. V shed 3 bases, J shed 0 bases, and the junction held 8 bases outside the gene matches. Germline CDR1 is KGHSH and CDR2 is LQKENI. This CDR3 reads CASSPTGGLLSSGNTIYF. The DNA of the CDR3 is TGTGCCAGCTCACCGACAGGGGGCCTACTCAGCTCTGGAAACACCATATATTTT.

This chain joins TRBV19 and TRBJ1-2; 9 bases are a match to TRBD1. V dropped 8 bases and J dropped 3; count of bases not matched to a gene: 1. The CDR3 covers 12 residues. CDR1 is LNHDA, CDR2 SQIVND, per germline (reference sequence). In DNA, the CDR3 is TGTGCCAGTCGGGACAGGGACTATGGCTACACCTTC. Its protein is CASRDRDYGYTF.

This rearrangement joins TRBV14 to TRBJ2-3; D perhaps matches TRBD1 (5 bases). The germline V gene has CDR1 SGHDN and CDR2 FVKESK. The CDR3 totals 15 residues. V lost 0 bases to trimming and J lost 3 bases, with 10 bases between them. CDR3 in DNA: TGTGCCAGCAGCCAAGACGAGACAGTTACAGATACGCAGTATTTT. Its protein is CASSQDETVTDTQYF.

This sequence joins TRBV7-3 and TRBJ2-7; tentatively, D is TRBD2 (6 bases). This CDR3 is built from 15 residues. In germline, CDR1 is SGHTA, CDR2 FQGTGA. V lost 2 bases, J lost 5 bases, and 16 bases lay in between. CDR3 sequence (DNA): TGTGCCAGCAGCTTAGGGGACTCCCCGGCCCACGAGCAGTACTTC. Encoded protein: CASSLGDSPAHEQYF.

This sequence joins TRBV2 and TRBJ1-1; 10 nucleotides align to TRBD1. CDR3 length: 15 amino acids. The germline CDR1 and CDR2 sequences are SNHLY and FYNNEI. Unmatched junction bases numbered 9, after V lost 6 bases and J lost 5 bases. This chain's CDR3 is CASRPRQGAGTEAFF. The CDR3 DNA sequence: TGTGCCAGCAGACCGAGACAGGGGGCGGGTACTGAAGCTTTCTTT.

The chain couples TRBV7-6 to TRBJ2-7, with 7 bases identical to TRBD2. Germline assignment: CDR1 SGHVS and CDR2 FNYEAQ. The CDR3 totals 15 residues. V lost 5 bases, J lost 2 bases, and 9 bases stayed unmatched. CDR3 in DNA: TGTGCCAGCAGCATCAGCGGGGACCTTACCTACGAGCAGTACTTC. Translation: CASSISGDLTYEQYF.

The CDR3 region has the DNA TGTGCCAGCAGCCGCCGGCTGGGCGGGAATGCTAACTATGGCTACACCTTC. As protein: CASSRRLGGNANYGYTF. The V and J genes are TRBV7-9 and TRBJ1-2; D not certain. V lost 5 bases to trimming and J lost 0 bases, with 19 bases between them. Per germline, CDR1 SEHNR and CDR2 FQNEAQ (reference sequence). CDR3 length: 17 residues.

The table lists this clone with a few counts. The chain recombines TRBV6-5 with TRBJ2-1; possible D gene TRBD1, 6 bases. With 11 bases removed from V and 0 bases from J, the gap between germline ends came to 14 bases. Germline V gene sequence: CDR1 MNHEY, CDR2 SVGAGI. The CDR3 spans 14 residues. CDR3 nucleotides: TGTGCCGGCCGACAGGAGAGCTCCTACAATGAGCAGTTCTTC. Translation: CAGRQESSYNEQFF.

This clone was recorded only once. CDR3 in amino acids: CASSYQGQGAYEQYF. CDR3 bases: TGTGCCAGCAGTTACCAGGGACAGGGGGCTTACGAGCAGTACTTC. The rearrangement links TRBV6-6 to TRBJ2-7, with 12 bases that match TRBD1. Germline V CDR1 and CDR2: MNHNY, SVGAGI (reference sequence). J lost 4 bases, V lost 2 bases, and 3 bases had no gene match. The CDR3 has 15 residues.

This chain's CDR3 is CAISRDSYGYTF. In DNA form, the CDR3 reads TGTGCCATCTCCCGGGACAGCTATGGCTACACCTTC. The chain recombines TRBV10-3 with TRBJ1-2; TRBD1 matches at 7 bases. CDR3 length: 12 amino acids. The trim removed 8 bases at V and 4 bases at J, leaving 4 bases unmatched. The germline gives CDR1 ENHRY, CDR2 SYGVKD.

The rearrangement links TRBV5-6 to TRBJ2-3, with 9 bases lining up with TRBD2. The CDR3 has 15 residues. Germline V gene lookup returns CDR1 SGHDT and CDR2 YYEEEE. V lost 2 bases to trimming and J lost 4 bases; unmatched junction nucleotides: 5. In DNA, the CDR3 is TGTGCCAGCAGCTTCGGCGGGGGGGCGGCAGATACGCAGTATTTT. As protein: CASSFGGGAADTQYF.

This clone has at least ten counts. The chain carries TRBV3-1 (or the pseudogene TRBV3-2) and TRBJ2-5; possible D gene TRBD1, 6 bases. The germline CDR1 and CDR2 sequences are LGHDT and YNNKEL (reference sequence). This CDR3 contains 16 residues. Trimming removed 0 bases from V and 1 base from J, with 12 bases in between. The CDR3 here is CASSQDFRGTQETQYF. DNA of the CDR3: TGTGCCAGCAGCCAAGATTTTAGGGGGACCCAAGAGACCCAGTACTTC.

The V and J genes are TRBV9 and TRBJ2-7; D gene ambiguous. Trimming stripped 0 bases from V and 3 bases from J, with 16 bases between. There are 16 residues in the CDR3. Germline V gene lookup returns CDR1 SGDLS and CDR2 YYNGEE. The CDR3 here is CASSVDPVHKNYEQYF. The CDR3 DNA follows: TGTGCCAGCAGCGTAGACCCAGTGCATAAAAACTACGAGCAGTACTTC.

The chain employs TRBV6-2 or TRBV6-3 and TRBJ1-1; D is ambiguous. Trimming took 0 bases from V and 3 from J, leaving 14 bases between them. The germline gives CDR1 MNHEY, CDR2 SVGEGT. This CDR3 is built from 16 residues. CDR3 in DNA: TGTGCCAGCAGTTACTCGATTGGGGAGCCGCACACTGAAGCTTTCTTT. Translating it yields CASSYSIGEPHTEAFF.

The chain combines TRBV18 with TRBJ1-1; D is unclear. Germline CDR1 is KGHSH and CDR2 is LQKENI. Trimming left V 3 bases short and J 3 bases short, with 8 bases between. The CDR3 totals 13 residues. Here the CDR3 DNA reads TGTGCCAGCTCACCTAACGGGGACACTGAAGCTTTCTTT. It codes for CASSPNGDTEAFF. Full variable domain (outside the CDR3, taken from reference TRBV18 and TRBJ1-1): NAGVMQNPRHLVRRRGQEARLRCSPMKGHSHVYWYRQLPEEGLKFMVYLQKENIIDESGMPKERFSAEFPKEGPSILRIQQVVRGDSAAYFCASSPNGDTEAFFGQGTRLTVV.

This clone was counted once. The V and J genes are TRBV10-3 and TRBJ2-7; the D gene is possibly TRBD1 (6 bases). CDR3 length: 14 amino acids. Between the trimmed V and J ends, which lost 4 bases and 3 bases, there was a span of 13 bases. Germline V gives CDR1 ENHRY, CDR2 SYGVKD. CDR3 sequence: CAISGTVRDYEQYF. In DNA, the CDR3 is TGTGCCATCAGTGGGACAGTGAGGGACTACGAGCAGTACTTC.

V is TRBV9 and J is TRBJ1-1, with D uncertain. The V end lost 0 bases, the J end lost 0 bases, and 6 bases lay between the germline ends. This CDR3 region has 14 residues. Germline assignment: CDR1 SGDLS and CDR2 YYNGEE. CDR3: CASSVEQMNTEAFF. CDR3 sequence (DNA): TGTGCCAGCAGCGTAGAACAGATGAACACTGAAGCTTTCTTT. The whole variable domain, remainder taken from reference TRBV9 and TRBJ1-1, is DSGVTQTPKHLITATGQRVTLRCSPRSGDLSVYWYQQSLDQGLQFLIQYYNGEERAKGNILERFSAQQFPDLHSELNLSSLELGDSALYFCASSVEQMNTEAFFGQGTRLTVV.